This TCR beta chain emerged from a study of breast tumors, draining lymph nodes, adjacent tissues. Broader study findings: Luminal-like breast cancer showed significantly higher tumor–nontumor repertoire similarity than basal-like. Tumor TCR diversity was below lymph nodes but above nontumor tissue. The data were judged consistent with most tumor T cells coming from lymph node and expanding in tumor. Tumor T cell lymph node origin was a supported hypothesis, not proven.

V dropped 5 bases and J dropped 0 bases, with 20 bases sitting between them. The CDR3 extends over 17 amino acids. The germline gives CDR1 MNHEY, CDR2 SVGEGT. Breast cancer patients provided tissue from their axillary draining lymph nodes. TCRdb re-called the multiplex PCR reads with MiXCR, one entry per CDR3 protein. This table holds about 140,000 distinct CDR3 sequences, approximately 32% found once. This clonotype was detected ten times or more. Its antigen is not known. The TCR was taken from a female donor with breast cancer. Some clones in this sample may be carry-over from other donors' samples. The chain links TRBV6-2 or TRBV6-3 to TRBJ2-7; the D gene is possibly TRBD2 (7 bases). Sequenced material: axillary lymph node tissue. The CDR3 sequence is CASSHRRVGGHSYEQYF. The CDR3 DNA reads TGTGCCAGCAGTCACCGTCGTGTCGGGGGGCACTCCTACGAGCAGTACTTC.